These 19 T cell receptor beta chains came from one sample sequenced in a study of blood T cells in healthy people across ages. For the second PCR, which ran for roughly 6 to 12 cycles, a sample-barcoded 5' primer and a J-beta primer mix were used. Via MiXCR, TCRdb re-called the 5' RACE reads, giving one row per CDR3 protein. The sample contains some 850,000 distinct CDR3 sequences, approximately 24% of which appear only once. These data were likewise used in another study, on T cells of mothers and their children.

Sequences were obtained from blood. The receptors originated from a boy younger than 18 in good health.

The table lists this clonotype with a few counts. The chain combines TRBV4-1 with TRBJ1-2; D is unresolved. Germline CDR1 MGHRA, CDR2 YSYEKL. The CDR3 consists of 13 residues. V lost 5 bases and J 2 bases, leaving 9 bases between the germline ends. CDR3 coding DNA: TGCGCCAGCAGCGCCGACGGGAACTATGGCTACACCTTC. Translating it yields CASSADGNYGYTF.

The V call is TRBV5-5, the J call TRBJ1-6, with 7 bases aligning to TRBD1. The ends lost 3 bases at V and 10 bases at J; junction bases unmatched: 13. The CDR3 length is 16 residues. Germline CDR1 is SGHKS and CDR2 is YYEKEE (reference sequence). In nucleotides, the CDR3 is TGTGCCAGCAGCTCCTTAACGACAGGGTCAGAGTCACCCCTCCACTTT. Amino acids: CASSSLTTGSESPLHF.

The table lists this clonotype with a few counts. Since a much larger clone is just one base distant, this may be a read error. The chain employs TRBV5-1 and TRBJ2-5, with D tentatively TRBD2 (6 bases). Germline CDR1 and CDR2: SGHRS and YFSETQ. This CDR3 is built from 13 residues. The CDR3 coding sequence is TGCACCAGCAGCTTTGGAGGGCAAGAGACCCAGTACTTC. Its translation: CTSSFGGQETQYF.

This clonotype appeared many times. The chain has TRBV12-3 or TRBV12-4 and TRBJ2-5, with D perhaps TRBD1 (6 bases). Gene TRBJ2-7 matches the end of the DNA better, so the J call may be wrong. This CDR3 is built from 14 residues. CDR3 sequence: CASSRPGQGDEQYF. CDR3 sequence (DNA): TGTGCCAGCAGTCGACCGGGACAAGGAGACGAGCAGTACTTC.

This chain joins TRBV29-1 and TRBJ2-5; unclear D gene. The CDR3 extends over 11 amino acids. Trimming pared 4 bases from V and 4 bases from J, leaving 7 bases between. The germline gives CDR1 SQVTM, CDR2 ANQGSEA. The DNA of the CDR3 is TGCAGCGTTGTCAAGGGAGAGACCCAGTACTTC. This sequence encodes CSVVKGETQYF.

This clonotype was counted between two and nine times. The rearrangement links TRBV13 to TRBJ1-3; a possible D gene is TRBD1 (5 bases). The V end lost 5 bases, the J end lost 1 base, and 15 bases lay between the germline ends. Germline V gene lookup returns CDR1 PRHDT and CDR2 FYEKMQ (reference sequence). There are 16 residues in the CDR3. The CDR3 sequence is CASSGRGLGSGNTIYF. In DNA form, the CDR3 reads TGTGCCAGCAGCGGGAGGGGCTTGGGTTCTGGAAACACCATATATTTT.

A note on this clonotype: The junction differs from germline at one of its ends, possibly a read error. The CDR3 nucleotides read TGTGCCAGCAGTCTGGGGCGGGCCCTTGACGAAAAACTGCTTTTT. Its translation is CASSLGRALDEKLLF. The rearrangement links TRBV12-3 or TRBV12-4 to TRBJ1-4; perhaps TRBD1 as D (5 bases). This CDR3 is 15 amino acids long.

This rearrangement joins TRBV10-3 to TRBJ2-5, with 9 nucleotides matching TRBD2. CDR3 length: 14 residues. Germline V lookup: CDR1 ENHRY, CDR2 SYGVKD. V was clipped by 8 bases and J by 13 bases; unmatched bases: 17. CDR3 nucleotides: TGTGCCATCTCCCCGGGACTAGCTCCCCCTTCACGGTACTTC. This translates into CAISPGLAPPSRYF.

The chain carries TRBV7-9 and TRBJ2-5, with 9 bases that match TRBD1. With 2 bases clipped from V and 5 bases from J, the junction kept 3 bases outside the gene matches. This CDR3 is built from 14 residues. Germline CDR1 and CDR2: SEHNR and FQNEAQ (reference sequence). CDR3 region: CASSLRQGDETQYF. The CDR3 nucleotides read TGTGCCAGCAGCTTAAGACAGGGGGACGAGACCCAGTACTTC. The variable domain in full, completed from reference TRBV7-9 and TRBJ2-5, reads DTGVSQNPRHKITKRGQNVTFRCDPISEHNRLYWYRQTLGQGPEFLTYFQNEAQLEKSRLLSDRFSAERPKGSFSTLEIQRTEQGDSAMYLCASSLRQGDETQYFGPGTRLLVL.

The chain links TRBV9 to TRBJ2-5, with TRBD1 matching 7 bases. The CDR3 totals 16 residues. The germline gives CDR1 SGDLS, CDR2 YYNGEE. With 0 bases clipped from V and 2 bases from J, the junction kept 7 bases outside the gene matches. The CDR3 spells CASSVDGAGGQETQYF. In DNA form, the CDR3 reads TGTGCCAGCAGCGTAGATGGGGCAGGGGGACAAGAGACCCAGTACTTC.

The J gene is TRBJ2-1, the V gene TRBV24-1; D gene ambiguous. Germline CDR1 and CDR2: KGHDR and SFDVKD. V was trimmed by 3 bases and J by 4 bases, leaving 6 bases between them. The CDR3 loop spans 13 amino acids. The DNA of the CDR3 is TGTGCCACCAGTGATATGAGGTACAATGAGCAGTTCTTC. Translated: CATSDMRYNEQFF.

The chain has TRBV20-1 and TRBJ2-7, with D possibly TRBD2 on 6 matching bases. Germline V lookup: CDR1 DFQATT, CDR2 SNEGSKA (reference sequence). V was pared by 6 bases and J by 5 bases, with 23 bases between. CDR3 size: 15 residues. In DNA, the CDR3 is TGCAGTGCCAGGAGGGGTGAGGCCCAAATGAACGAGCAGTACTTC. Amino acid sequence: CSARRGEAQMNEQYF.

V gene TRBV27 combines with J gene TRBJ2-3; 7 bases map to TRBD1. This CDR3 spans 13 amino acids. Germline CDR1 reads MNHEY; CDR2 reads SMNVEV (reference sequence). Losses at the gene ends were 10 bases for V and 3 bases for J; bases not matched to a gene: 7. The CDR3 nucleotides are TGTGCCACCAGGGGGTGGGCGACAGATACGCAGTATTTT. Residues: CATRGWATDTQYF.

The chain is built from TRBV6-5 and TRBJ2-7; D not resolved. CDR1 and CDR2 from the germline V gene are MNHEY and SVGAGI. Trimming pared 0 bases from V and 2 bases from J, leaving 14 bases between. CDR3 length: 16 residues. CDR3 nucleotide sequence: TGTGCCAGCAGTTACTCGAAACCGATTCTCCCCTACGAGCAGTACTTC. It codes for CASSYSKPILPYEQYF.

In nucleotides, the CDR3 is TGTGCCAGCAGTTCCAACCGTCTAGCGGGGGAAGGCGGGGAGCTGTTTTTT. Encoded protein: CASSSNRLAGEGGELFF. This chain joins TRBV6-2 or TRBV6-3 and TRBJ2-2; 10 bases agree with TRBD2. Germline lookup yields CDR1 MNHEY and CDR2 SVGEGT. The CDR3 has 17 residues. V shed 4 bases and J 7 bases; nucleotides not matched to a gene: 12.

The sample holds one count of this clonotype. As the CDR3 is not closed by the conserved phenylalanine or tryptophan, this likely results from a read error. V gene TRBV15 combines with J gene TRBJ2-6; 8 nucleotides match TRBD1. Germline values: CDR1 LNHNV, CDR2 YYDKDF (reference sequence). The CDR3 has 20 residues. Trimming at V came to 0 bases and at J to 0 bases, leaving 10 bases not matched to a gene. CDR3 loop: CATSRDLLGQAYSGANVLTL. CDR3 coding DNA: TGTGCCACCAGCAGAGATCTCTTGGGACAGGCCTACTCTGGGGCCAACGTCCTGACTCTC.

The table lists this clonotype with a few counts. The chain couples TRBV13 to TRBJ2-1, with 9 positions matching TRBD1. The length of the CDR3 is 17 residues. Germline CDR1 PRHDT, CDR2 FYEKMQ (reference sequence). Trimming removed 2 bases from V and 6 bases from J; junction bases left unmatched: 11. This CDR3 is CASSLSRTGGVINEQFF. The CDR3 nucleotides are TGTGCCAGCAGCTTAAGCCGAACAGGGGGCGTAATCAATGAGCAGTTCTTC.

The V call is TRBV7-9, the J call TRBJ2-3; 12 bases map to TRBD2. This CDR3 region has 16 residues. J was trimmed by 5 bases and V by 4 bases; bases with no gene match: 7. Germline V gene sequence: CDR1 SEHNR, CDR2 FQNEAQ (reference sequence). CDR3: CASSSTTSGGKDTQYF. The DNA for the CDR3 is TGTGCCAGCAGCTCCACGACTAGCGGGGGAAAAGATACGCAGTATTTT.

CDR3 residues: CASSLRPPTKYF. The CDR3 nucleotides read TGCGCCAGCAGCTTGCGGCCCCCCACTAAGTATTTT. The chain couples TRBV5-1 to TRBJ2-3; D not resolved. The CDR3 consists of 12 residues. V lost 1 base to trimming and J lost 13 bases, with 13 bases between them. Germline lookup yields CDR1 SGHRS and CDR2 YFSETQ.